This T cell receptor (beta chain) was identified during a study of PD-L1 blockade in urothelial cancer. Looking at the study overall: At 3 weeks after treatment start (second dose) and again at 6 weeks, blood was analyzed. Study-wide results and caveats: Lower than median blood TCR clonality before treatment predicted better survival.

Germline loops: CDR1 LGHNA, CDR2 YNFKEQ. The junction had 2 bases not matched to a gene; V was cut back by 6 bases and J by 8 bases. The CDR3 covers 13 residues. To note about this clone: Its antigen is not known.

Sequenced by immunoSEQ multiplex PCR; TCRdb stores in-frame clones only, minus some. Of some 40,000 clones detected, 82% appear once; the ten largest clones hold 18%. Pretreatment and on-treatment blood mononuclear cell samples were taken, totaling between 1 and 8 time points per patient. This sample comprised PBMCs, obtained around atezolizumab (anti-PD-L1) treatment. The chain couples TRBV4-2 to TRBJ1-6, with 9 bases that match TRBD1. This TCR derives from a man aged 55 to 69 with urothelial cancer. This CDR3 reads CASSDRGDSPLHF. CDR3 nucleotides: TGTGCCAGCAGTGACAGGGGGGATTCACCCCTCCACTTT.